The clone carrying this TCR beta chain was counted between two and nine times. Its antigen is as yet unknown. The CDR3 is made up of 12 amino acids. CDR1 and CDR2 from the germline V gene are SNHLY and FYNNEI. The junction had 2 bases not matched to a gene; V was cut back by 8 bases and J by 6 bases. The time point here: patch test 1, 2 weeks after DPC sensitization. The treatment is: therapeutic diphenylcyclopropenone sensitization with weekly scalp DPC. These data come from a study of human T cells and chemical hapten exposure. The wider study: Upper-back patches of 0.01% DPC were read at 6 days. The study, taken as a whole, reports: Given that the donors had alopecia, their immune response may differ from that seen in healthy people.

Attachment of unique molecular identifiers to individual cDNA molecules was performed in the library. One entry per CDR3 protein, called by TCRdb with MiXCR from the RACE reads. The sample holds tens of thousands of distinct CDR3 sequences, 10% to 13% seen once. This specimen consisted of whole blood, obtained in connection with sensitization to the hapten diphenylcyclopropenone (DPC). This TCR was recovered from a man aged 35 to 55 with alopecia areata. Some clones in this sample may be carry-over from other donors' samples. J is TRBJ1-4 and V is TRBV2; 8 bases fit TRBD1. CDR3 loop: CASHRGDEKLFF. CDR3 sequence (DNA): TGTGCCAGCCACAGGGGGGATGAAAAACTGTTTTTT.